The rows below give T cell receptor beta chains drawn from one sample of a study of blood T cell repertoires in COVID-19. Here immunoSEQ multiplex PCR was the method, and the copy in TCRdb shows in-frame clones only, minus some. Of under 200,000 clones listed, approximately 85% were seen once; the top ten hold 9.8%. The sample taken for sequencing was peripheral blood. These receptors came from an elderly woman with acute or convalescent COVID-19. Both conserved end residues are part of each CDR3. The order of the fields is clone size, V gene, D gene, J gene, CDR3 DNA, CDR3 protein. D genes are given only for firm matches. Not all rows give a size; the values are once, few, many and, for expanded clones, a class.

size: few
V: TRBV7-2
D: TRBD2
J: TRBJ2-1
DNA: TGTGCCAGCAGCCCCGGGGGGAACAATGAGCAGTTCTTC
CDR3: CASSPGGNNEQFF

size: NA
V: TRBV7-9
D: TRBD1
J: TRBJ1-5
DNA: TGTGCCAGCAGCTTAGCTAACGGACAGGGCCGACGGCAGCCCCAGCATTTT
CDR3: CASSLANGQGRRQPQHF

size: NA
V: TRBV4-2
D: TRBD2
J: TRBJ2-3
DNA: TGTGCCAGCAGCCCCATAGCGGGGGGGCCGACAGATACGCAGTATTTT
CDR3: CASSPIAGGPTDTQYF

size: NA
V: TRBV19
D: TRBD1
J: TRBJ1-3
DNA: TGTGCCAGTAGTATCCGGGACAGGGCCTACCCCGACTCTGGAAACACCATATATTTT
CDR3: CASSIRDRAYPDSGNTIYF

size: NA
V: TRBV19
D: NA
J: TRBJ1-6
DNA: TGTGCCAGTAGGGCGGGACCCAATTCACCCCTCCACTTT
CDR3: CASRAGPNSPLHF

size: NA
V: TRBV7-9
D: NA
J: TRBJ1-3
DNA: TGTGCCAGCAGCCCGGCCAGCGGGTCTGGAAACACCATATATTTT
CDR3: CASSPASGSGNTIYF

size: NA
V: TRBV19
D: TRBD1
J: TRBJ2-1
DNA: TGTGCCAGTAGGTCTAGGGGACAGTCTTACAATGAGCAGTTCTTC
CDR3: CASRSRGQSYNEQFF

size: once
V: TRBV6-5
D: NA
J: TRBJ1-1
DNA: TGTGCCAGCAGTGACTCGGGCAGCCCTAAAGCTTTCTTT
CDR3: CASSDSGSPKAFF

size: NA
V: TRBV6-6
D: NA
J: TRBJ2-7
DNA: TGTGCCAGCAGTTACCCCAGCCGTCTAGGTGTCGAGCAGTACTTC
CDR3: CASSYPSRLGVEQYF

size: NA
V: TRBV6-5
D: TRBD1
J: TRBJ1-2
DNA: TGTGCCATCCGGGACAGTTTTTATGGCTACACCTTC
CDR3: CAIRDSFYGYTF

size: NA
V: TRBV7-3
D: NA
J: TRBJ1-1
DNA: TGTGCCAGCAGCTTAGGCGGGTTGAACACTGAAGCTTTCTTT
CDR3: CASSLGGLNTEAFF

size: few
V: TRBV5-1
D: TRBD2
J: TRBJ2-7
DNA: TGCGCCAGCAGCTTACCGCGGACTAGCGGGGCTTACGAGCAGTACTTC
CDR3: CASSLPRTSGAYEQYF

size: once
V: TRBV4-1
D: NA
J: TRBJ1-5
DNA: TGCGCCAGCAGCCAAGTACAGGCCCCGACCGGTCAGCCCCAGCATTTT
CDR3: CASSQVQAPTGQPQHF

size: NA
V: TRBV2
D: TRBD1
J: TRBJ1-6
DNA: TGTGCAACAGGGGCCGACAGTAGGGGGAATTCACCCCTCCACTTT
CDR3: CATGADSRGNSPLHF

size: NA
V: TRBV12-5
D: NA
J: TRBJ2-7
DNA: TGTGCTAGTGGTTCCCGGGTGAGCGGCCCGTCCTACGAGCAGTACTTC
CDR3: CASGSRVSGPSYEQYF

size: NA
V: TRBV19
D: TRBD1
J: TRBJ1-1
DNA: TGTGCCAGTACCCACTTAAGGACAGGGGGGGTCTCCGAAGCTTTCTTT
CDR3: CASTHLRTGGVSEAFF

size: NA
V: TRBV10-3
D: TRBD2
J: TRBJ2-7
DNA: TGTGCCATCAGTACTAGCGGGGAGGCCTACGAGCAGTACTTC
CDR3: CAISTSGEAYEQYF

size: few
V: TRBV18
D: TRBD1
J: TRBJ1-2
DNA: TGTGCCAGCTCACCCTCCGGGACAGGGAATGGCTACACCTTC
CDR3: CASSPSGTGNGYTF

size: NA
V: TRBV12-5
D: TRBD2
J: TRBJ2-1
DNA: TGTGCTAGTGGACGGGGACTAGCGGACTACAATGAGCAGTTCTTC
CDR3: CASGRGLADYNEQFF

size: NA
V: TRBV14
D: NA
J: TRBJ2-1
DNA: TGTGCCAGCAGCCAAGTGGTCGGGGGTTACAATGAGCAGTTCTTC
CDR3: CASSQVVGGYNEQFF

size: NA
V: TRBV27
D: TRBD1
J: TRBJ1-5
DNA: TGTGCCAGCAGTTTATTACAGGGGGCGCAGCCCCAGCATTTT
CDR3: CASSLLQGAQPQHF

size: NA
V: TRBV30
D: NA
J: TRBJ1-4
DNA: TGTGCCTGGAGCACGGGTGAAAAACTGTTTTTT
CDR3: CAWSTGEKLFF

size: NA
V: TRBV11-2
D: NA
J: TRBJ2-5
DNA: TGTGCCAGCAGCATTGGACAGCTTTCTCAAGAGACCCAGTACTTC
CDR3: CASSIGQLSQETQYF

size: few
V: TRBV5-8
D: TRBD2
J: TRBJ2-1
DNA: TGTGCCAGCAGCTTGTCTAGCGGGCACTTAGCGGGTGAGCAGTTCTTC
CDR3: CASSLSSGHLAGEQFF

size: NA
V: TRBV6-5
D: NA
J: TRBJ2-1
DNA: TGTGCCAGCAGTTACCAGGGGGGCCGTGGGGAGCAGTTCTTC
CDR3: CASSYQGGRGEQFF

size: NA
V: TRBV5-1
D: TRBD2
J: TRBJ2-5
DNA: TGCGCCAGCAGCCTCAGGACTAGCGGGGGCGAGACCCAGTACTTC
CDR3: CASSLRTSGGETQYF

size: NA
V: TRBV10-3
D: NA
J: TRBJ2-5
DNA: TGTGCCATCAGTGCCCAATCGTCGGGGTCCCAAGAGACCCAGTACTTC
CDR3: CAISAQSSGSQETQYF

size: NA
V: TRBV18
D: TRBD2
J: TRBJ2-7
DNA: TGTGCCAGCTCACCGAACCTAGCGGGAGGACCCTACGAGCAGTACTTC
CDR3: CASSPNLAGGPYEQYF

size: NA
V: TRBV5-8
D: NA
J: TRBJ2-1
DNA: TGTGCCAGCAGCTCCCTGCGGGGCCTATTTTCTCCCTCCTACAATGAGCAGTTCTTC
CDR3: CASSSLRGLFSPSYNEQFF

size: NA
V: TRBV27
D: TRBD2
J: TRBJ2-1
DNA: TGTGCCAGCAGTTTAGCGGGGGTGGCCTTCTACAATGAGCAGTTCTTC
CDR3: CASSLAGVAFYNEQFF

size: NA
V: TRBV30
D: TRBD2
J: TRBJ2-7
DNA: TGTGCCTGGAACGGGGGGGAGAACGAGCAGTACTTC
CDR3: CAWNGGENEQYF

size: NA
V: TRBV9
D: NA
J: TRBJ2-5
DNA: TGTGCCAGCAGGGCCTCGACTGTGGAGACCCAGTACTTC
CDR3: CASRASTVETQYF

size: NA
V: TRBV5-1
D: NA
J: TRBJ2-5
DNA: TGCGCCAGCAGCCCCGGGGGAAGCTTCCAAGAGACCCAGTACTTC
CDR3: CASSPGGSFQETQYF

size: NA
V: TRBV30
D: NA
J: TRBJ1-1
DNA: TGTGCCTGGAGTGTTACAGGGACCAACACTGAAGCTTTCTTT
CDR3: CAWSVTGTNTEAFF

size: NA
V: TRBV9
D: TRBD1
J: TRBJ2-5
DNA: TGTGCCAGCAGCTTCGGGACAGAGGAGACCCAGTACTTC
CDR3: CASSFGTEETQYF

size: few
V: TRBV3-1/TRBV3-2
D: TRBD2
J: TRBJ2-1
DNA: TGTGCCAGCAGCTACTGGACTAGCGGGTCTTACAATGAGCAGTTCTTC
CDR3: CASSYWTSGSYNEQFF

size: NA
V: TRBV9
D: NA
J: TRBJ2-6
DNA: TGTGCCAGCAGCGTAGGAACGGGACACTTATCTGGGGCCAACGTCCTGACTTTC
CDR3: CASSVGTGHLSGANVLTF

size: NA
V: TRBV18
D: NA
J: TRBJ1-1
DNA: TGTGCCAGCTCCGCAGTGAGGCCCCCCATGAACACTGAAGCTTTCTTT
CDR3: CASSAVRPPMNTEAFF

size: NA
V: TRBV6-4
D: TRBD1
J: TRBJ1-2
DNA: TGTGCCAGCAGTGCGGACAGGGTGTTCTACACCTTC
CDR3: CASSADRVFYTF

size: NA
V: TRBV10-2
D: TRBD2
J: TRBJ2-7
DNA: TGCGCCAGCGGGAGGGATCTCGGGGAGCAGTACTTC
CDR3: CASGRDLGEQYF

size: NA
V: TRBV7-8
D: NA
J: TRBJ2-3
DNA: TGTGCCAGCAGCTGGGAGGCGGGCTGGGATACGCAGTATTTT
CDR3: CASSWEAGWDTQYF

size: NA
V: TRBV24-1
D: TRBD1
J: TRBJ1-1
DNA: TGTGCCGCCGAGAAACAGGGGGCGAGCACTGAAGCTTTCTTT
CDR3: CAAEKQGASTEAFF

size: once
V: TRBV7-2
D: TRBD1
J: TRBJ1-1
DNA: TGTGCCAGCAGCTTCGGGACAGGGACGTCGGGCACTGAAGCTTTCTTT
CDR3: CASSFGTGTSGTEAFF

size: NA
V: TRBV29-1
D: TRBD1
J: TRBJ2-5
DNA: TGCAGCGTTGCGCCGGGACAGAAAGAGACCCAGTACTTC
CDR3: CSVAPGQKETQYF

size: once
V: TRBV29-1
D: NA
J: TRBJ2-5
DNA: TGCAGCGTTGGTGGCCAGCAAGAGACCCAGTACTTC
CDR3: CSVGGQQETQYF